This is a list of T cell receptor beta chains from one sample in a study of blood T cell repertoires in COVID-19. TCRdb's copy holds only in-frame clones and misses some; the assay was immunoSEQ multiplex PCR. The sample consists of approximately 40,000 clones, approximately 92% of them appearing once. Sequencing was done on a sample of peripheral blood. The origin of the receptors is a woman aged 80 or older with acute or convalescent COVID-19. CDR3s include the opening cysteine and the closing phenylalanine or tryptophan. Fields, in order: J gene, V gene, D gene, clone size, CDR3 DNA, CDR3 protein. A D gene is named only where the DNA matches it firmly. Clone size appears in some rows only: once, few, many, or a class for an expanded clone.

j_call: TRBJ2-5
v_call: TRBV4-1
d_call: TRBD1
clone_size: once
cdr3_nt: TGCGCCAGCAGCCGATATGCAGGGAGACAGGGATACCAAGAGACCCAGTACTTC
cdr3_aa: CASSRYAGRQGYQETQYF

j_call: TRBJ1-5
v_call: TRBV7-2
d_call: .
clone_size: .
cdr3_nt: TGTGCCAGCAGCCCTAAGGGAGGCAATCAGCCCCAGCATTTT
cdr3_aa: CASSPKGGNQPQHF

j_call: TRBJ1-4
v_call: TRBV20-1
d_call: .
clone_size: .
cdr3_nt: TGCAGTGCCAGACAGGAAGAAAAACTGTTTTTT
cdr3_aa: CSARQEEKLFF

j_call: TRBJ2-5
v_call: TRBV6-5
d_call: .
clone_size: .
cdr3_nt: TGTGCCAGCAGACCGGGACTTCCCCAAGAGACCCAGTACTTC
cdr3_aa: CASRPGLPQETQYF

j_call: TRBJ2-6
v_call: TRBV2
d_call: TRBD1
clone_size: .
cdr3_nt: TGTGCCAGCAGCCCAGGGGGCCTCCACTCTGGGGCCAACGTCCTGACTTTC
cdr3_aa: CASSPGGLHSGANVLTF

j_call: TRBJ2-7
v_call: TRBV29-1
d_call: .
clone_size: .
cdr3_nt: TGCAGCGTTTACAGAGTGGAGGACTACGAGCAGTACTTC
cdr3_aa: CSVYRVEDYEQYF

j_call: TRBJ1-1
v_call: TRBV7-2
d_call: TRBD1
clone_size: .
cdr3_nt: TGTGCCAGCAGCCCAGACAGGGGATTGAACACTGAAGCTTTCTTT
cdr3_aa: CASSPDRGLNTEAFF

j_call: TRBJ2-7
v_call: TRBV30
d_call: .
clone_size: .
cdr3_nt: TGTGCCTGCGTTGATAAATTACCGGGCTCCTACGAGCAGTACTTC
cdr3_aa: CACVDKLPGSYEQYF

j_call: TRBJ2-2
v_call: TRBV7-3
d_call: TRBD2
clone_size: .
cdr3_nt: TGTGCCAGCAGCTTGGGACTAGCGGGGACAGGGGAGCTGTTTTTT
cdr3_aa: CASSLGLAGTGELFF

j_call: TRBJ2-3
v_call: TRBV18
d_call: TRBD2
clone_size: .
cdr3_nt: TGTGCCAGCTCACCACTAGCGGGGAGCACAGATACGCAGTATTTT
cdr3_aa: CASSPLAGSTDTQYF

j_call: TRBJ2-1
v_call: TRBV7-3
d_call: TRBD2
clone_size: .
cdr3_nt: TGTGCCAGCAGCTTAATGGGACTAGCGGGTTACAATGAGCAGTTCTTC
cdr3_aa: CASSLMGLAGYNEQFF

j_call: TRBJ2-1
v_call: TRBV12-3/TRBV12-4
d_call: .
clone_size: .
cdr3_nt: TGTGCCAGCAGTTTAGCCCCTTACAATGAGCAGTTCTTC
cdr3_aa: CASSLAPYNEQFF

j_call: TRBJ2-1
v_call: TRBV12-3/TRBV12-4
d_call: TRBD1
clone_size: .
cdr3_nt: TGTGCCAGCAGTTCGGACAGGGGCACGCGGTTCTTC
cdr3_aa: CASSSDRGTRFF

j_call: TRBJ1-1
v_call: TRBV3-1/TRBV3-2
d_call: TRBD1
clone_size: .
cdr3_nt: TGTGCCAGCAGCCATGGACAGGGCAGAGGCACTGAAGCTTTCTTT
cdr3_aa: CASSHGQGRGTEAFF

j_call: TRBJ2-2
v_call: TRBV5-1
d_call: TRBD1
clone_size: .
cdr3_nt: TGCGCCAGCAGCACGACTCCCCCCGGGACAGGGGGCGGGGAGCTGTTTTTT
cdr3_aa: CASSTTPPGTGGGELFF

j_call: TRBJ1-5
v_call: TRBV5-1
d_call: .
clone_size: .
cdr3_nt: TGCGCCAGCAGCCCACTGGGGCTCAATCAGCCCCAGCATTTT
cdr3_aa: CASSPLGLNQPQHF

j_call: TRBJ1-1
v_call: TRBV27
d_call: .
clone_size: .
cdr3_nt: TGTGCCAGCAGTGGGCGGACAGTTAAGAACACTGAAGCTTTCTTT
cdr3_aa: CASSGRTVKNTEAFF

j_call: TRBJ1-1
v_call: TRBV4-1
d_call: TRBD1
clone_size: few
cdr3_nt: TGCGCCAGCAGCCAAGACAGGGGGCGGGAAGCTTTCTTT
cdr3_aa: CASSQDRGREAFF

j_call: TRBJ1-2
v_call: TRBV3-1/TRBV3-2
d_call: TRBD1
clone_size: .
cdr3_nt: TGTGCCAGCAGCCAACGGGACAGGGGGAACGGCTACACCTTC
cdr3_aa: CASSQRDRGNGYTF

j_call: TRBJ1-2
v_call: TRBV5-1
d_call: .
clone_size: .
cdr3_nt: TGCGCCAGCAGCAACGACGGGGGCTATGGCTACACCTTC
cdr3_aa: CASSNDGGYGYTF

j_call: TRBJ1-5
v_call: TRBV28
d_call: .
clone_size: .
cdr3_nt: TGTGCCAGCAGTAGAGATAGCAATCAGCCCCAGCATTTT
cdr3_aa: CASSRDSNQPQHF

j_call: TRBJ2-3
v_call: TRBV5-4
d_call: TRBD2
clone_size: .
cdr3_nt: TGTGCCTGGACGTCGGGGGGGTTTAGCACAGATACGCAGTATTTT
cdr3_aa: CAWTSGGFSTDTQYF

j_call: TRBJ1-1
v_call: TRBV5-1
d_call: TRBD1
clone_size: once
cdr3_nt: TGCGCCAGCAGCTTGGAGCAGGGGGCCGTCACTGAAGCTTTCTTT
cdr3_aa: CASSLEQGAVTEAFF

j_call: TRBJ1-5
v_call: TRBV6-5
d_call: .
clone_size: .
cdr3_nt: TGTGCCAGCACCGAGGGGAGGGTTCAGCCCCAGCATTTT
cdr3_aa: CASTEGRVQPQHF

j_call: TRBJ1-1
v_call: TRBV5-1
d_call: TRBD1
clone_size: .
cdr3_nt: TGCGCCAGCAGCTTCACAGGGGGCACTGAAGCTTTCTTT
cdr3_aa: CASSFTGGTEAFF

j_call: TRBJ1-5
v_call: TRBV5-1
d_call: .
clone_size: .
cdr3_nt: TGCGCCAGCAGCTTGGTCGGGGGGACGGATCAGCCCCAGCATTTT
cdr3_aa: CASSLVGGTDQPQHF

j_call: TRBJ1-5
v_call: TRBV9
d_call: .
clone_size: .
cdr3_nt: TGTGCCAGCAGCCCCGGGGGATATAGCAATCAGCCCCAGCATTTT
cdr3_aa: CASSPGGYSNQPQHF

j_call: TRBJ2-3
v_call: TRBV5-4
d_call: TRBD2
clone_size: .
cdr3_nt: TGTGCCAGCAGCTTGCGGTCTAGCGGGGGTAGCACAGATACGCAGTATTTT
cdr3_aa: CASSLRSSGGSTDTQYF

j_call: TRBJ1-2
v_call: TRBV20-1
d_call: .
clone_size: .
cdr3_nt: TGCAGTGCTAGCAGAAACTATGGCTACACCTTC
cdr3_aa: CSASRNYGYTF